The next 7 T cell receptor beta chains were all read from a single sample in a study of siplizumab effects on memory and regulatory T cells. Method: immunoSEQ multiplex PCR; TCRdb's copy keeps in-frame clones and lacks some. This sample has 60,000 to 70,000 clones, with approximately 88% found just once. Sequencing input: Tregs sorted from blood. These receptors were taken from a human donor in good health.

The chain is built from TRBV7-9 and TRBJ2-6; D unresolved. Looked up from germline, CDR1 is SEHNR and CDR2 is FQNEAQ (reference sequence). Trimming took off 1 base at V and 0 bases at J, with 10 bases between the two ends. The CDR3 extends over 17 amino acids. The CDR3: CASSLDRGLSGANVLTF. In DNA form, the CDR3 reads TGTGCCAGCAGCTTAGACAGAGGCCTCTCTGGGGCCAACGTCCTGACTTTC.

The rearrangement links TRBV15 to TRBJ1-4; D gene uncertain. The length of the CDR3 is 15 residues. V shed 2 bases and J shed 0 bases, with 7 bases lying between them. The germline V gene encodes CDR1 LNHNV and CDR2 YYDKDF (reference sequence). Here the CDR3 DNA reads TGTGCCACCAGCAGATTGGGCGCAACTAATGAAAAACTGTTTTTT. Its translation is CATSRLGATNEKLFF.

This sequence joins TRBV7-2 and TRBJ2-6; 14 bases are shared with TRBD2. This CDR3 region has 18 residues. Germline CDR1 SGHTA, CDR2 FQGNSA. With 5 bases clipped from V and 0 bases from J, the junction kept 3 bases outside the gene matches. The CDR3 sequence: CASSPGLAGASGANVLTF. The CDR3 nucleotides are TGTGCCAGCAGCCCGGGACTAGCGGGGGCCTCTGGGGCCAACGTCCTGACTTTC.

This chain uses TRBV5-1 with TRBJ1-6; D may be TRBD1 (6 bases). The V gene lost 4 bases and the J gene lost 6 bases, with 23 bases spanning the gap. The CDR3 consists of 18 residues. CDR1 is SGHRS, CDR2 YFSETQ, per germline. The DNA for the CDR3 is TGCGCCAGCAGCACCGGGGACACCATCATGGGCCCTAATTCACCCCTCCACTTT. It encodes CASSTGDTIMGPNSPLHF.

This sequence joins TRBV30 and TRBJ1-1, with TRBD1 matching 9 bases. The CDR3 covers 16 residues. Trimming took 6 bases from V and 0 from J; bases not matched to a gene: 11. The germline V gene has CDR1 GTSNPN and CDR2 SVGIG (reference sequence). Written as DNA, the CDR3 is TGTGCCTGCACCCAGGACAGGGGCATCATGAACACTGAAGCTTTCTTT. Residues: CACTQDRGIMNTEAFF.

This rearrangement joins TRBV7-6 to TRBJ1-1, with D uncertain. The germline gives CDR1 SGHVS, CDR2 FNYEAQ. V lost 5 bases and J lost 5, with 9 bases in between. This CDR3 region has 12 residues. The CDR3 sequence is CASSPGGTEAFF. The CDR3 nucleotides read TGTGCCAGCAGCCCAGGAGGAACTGAAGCTTTCTTT. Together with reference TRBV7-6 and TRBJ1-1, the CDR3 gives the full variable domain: GAGVSQSPRYKVTKRGQDVALRCDPISGHVSLYWYRQALGQGPEFLTYFNYEAQQDKSGLPNDRFSAERPEGSISTLTIQRTEQRDSAMYRCASSPGGTEAFFGQGTRLTVV.

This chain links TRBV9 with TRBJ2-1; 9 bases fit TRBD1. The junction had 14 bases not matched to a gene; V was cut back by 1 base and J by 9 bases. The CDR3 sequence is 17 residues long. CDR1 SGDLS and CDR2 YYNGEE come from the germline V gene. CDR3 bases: TGTGCCAGCAGCGTATCTATCTCGGGACAGGGATCGAGTGAGCAGTTCTTC. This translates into CASSVSISGQGSSEQFF. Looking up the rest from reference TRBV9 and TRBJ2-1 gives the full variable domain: DSGVTQTPKHLITATGQRVTLRCSPRSGDLSVYWYQQSLDQGLQFLIQYYNGEERAKGNILERFSAQQFPDLHSELNLSSLELGDSALYFCASSVSISGQGSSEQFFGPGTRLTVL.